Listed here are 15 T cell receptor beta chains from one sample, sequenced in a study of blood T cell repertoires in COVID-19. Libraries were prepared by immunoSEQ multiplex PCR; TCRdb keeps only in-frame clonotypes and omits some of them. The sample holds roughly 190,000 clones, 75% to 90% seen once. The sequencing sample was made of PBMCs or T cells enriched from blood (not recorded which). The receptor source for this set is a woman aged 25 to 39 who had recovered from COVID-19.

The CDR3 region has the DNA TGCACCAGCAGCCAAGGTTGGACTAGCGGGGGGCGTTGCACCGGGGAGCTGTTTTTT. Translating gives CTSSQGWTSGGRCTGELFF. The V and J genes are TRBV1 and TRBJ2-2; the DNA was not used to check the table's D call, TRBD2. TRBV1 is recorded as a pseudogene. The CDR3 extends over 19 amino acids.

The rearrangement joins TRBV19 to TRBJ1-5, with D maybe TRBD1 (5 bases). The CDR3 extends over 15 amino acids. V was shortened by 4 bases and J by 0 bases, with 10 bases between the two germline ends. Germline values: CDR1 LNHDA, CDR2 SQIVND (reference sequence). The DNA of the CDR3 is TGTGCCAGTAGTACTCTAGACAGTAGCAATCAGCCCCAGCATTTT. Encoded protein: CASSTLDSSNQPQHF.

The chain employs TRBV30 and TRBJ1-4, with 7 bases lining up with TRBD1. The germline V gene has CDR1 GTSNPN and CDR2 SVGIG (reference sequence). V lost 1 base and J lost 6; bases outside the gene matches: 5. This CDR3 has 14 residues. CDR3: CAWSDWDSYEKLFF. CDR3 DNA: TGTGCCTGGAGTGATTGGGACAGTTATGAAAAACTGTTTTTT.

The V call is TRBV5-4, the J call TRBJ2-1; possible D gene TRBD1, 5 bases. Looked up from germline, CDR1 is SGHNT and CDR2 is YYREEE (reference sequence). This CDR3 contains 15 residues. V shed 1 base and J shed 4 bases, with 12 bases lying between them. CDR3: CASSLRGPRYNEQFF. The CDR3 DNA is TGTGCCAGCAGCTTGAGGGGCCCCCGTTACAATGAGCAGTTCTTC.

This rearrangement joins TRBV2 to TRBJ2-2; 11 nucleotides match TRBD1. V lost 4 bases and J lost 4; bases outside the gene matches: 2. The germline V gene has CDR1 SNHLY and CDR2 FYNNEI. This CDR3 spans 15 amino acids. The CDR3 is CASSVGTGGTGELFF. In nucleotides, the CDR3 is TGTGCCAGCAGTGTCGGGACAGGGGGCACCGGGGAGCTGTTTTTT.

DNA of the CDR3: TGCAGCGCCACCGCGGTGGTCACTGAAGCTTTCTTT. As protein: CSATAVVTEAFF. The chain combines TRBV29-1 with TRBJ1-1, with unresolved D. Trimming stripped 7 bases from V and 4 bases from J, with 13 bases between. This CDR3 is 12 amino acids long. CDR1 SQVTM and CDR2 ANQGSEA come from the germline V gene.

This chain uses TRBV4-3 with TRBJ1-2; 9 positions agree with TRBD1. V shed 4 bases and J 6 bases; nucleotides not matched to a gene: 9. Germline V gene lookup returns CDR1 LGHNA and CDR2 YSLEER. The CDR3 consists of 15 residues. The CDR3 region is CASSLEQGAHDGYTF. The CDR3 DNA reads TGCGCCAGCAGCCTAGAACAGGGGGCGCACGATGGCTACACCTTC.

The V and J genes are TRBV5-5 and TRBJ2-1, with 7 bases that match TRBD1. The germline V gene encodes CDR1 SGHKS and CDR2 YYEKEE (reference sequence). V lost 3 bases and J lost 8; bases outside the gene matches: 2. This CDR3 spans 12 amino acids. The CDR3 sequence is CASSYQGDEQFF. The DNA for the CDR3 is TGTGCCAGCAGCTACCAGGGGGATGAGCAGTTCTTC.

The chain is built from TRBV19 and TRBJ1-1; the D gene is possibly TRBD1 (5 bases). CDR3 length: 15 residues. Trimming pared 3 bases from V and 4 bases from J, leaving 15 bases between. Germline assignment: CDR1 LNHDA and CDR2 SQIVND (reference sequence). CDR3 nucleotide sequence: TGTGCCAGTAGTATGATTCAGGGAAGGGGCACTGAAGCTTTCTTT. Translated: CASSMIQGRGTEAFF.

This chain links TRBV5-5 with TRBJ2-1, with 7 bases aligning to TRBD1. Trimming at V came to 4 bases and at J to 0 bases, leaving 4 bases not matched to a gene. This CDR3 has 15 residues. Germline assignment: CDR1 SGHKS and CDR2 YYEKEE (reference sequence). The CDR3 nucleotides are TGTGCCAGCAGCCCACAGGGGAGCTCCTACAATGAGCAGTTCTTC. This gives the protein CASSPQGSSYNEQFF.

The chain combines TRBV4-2 with TRBJ2-2, with D maybe TRBD2 (6 bases). The CDR3 is made up of 15 amino acids. Trimming stripped 2 bases from V and 5 bases from J, with 12 bases between. Germline V gene sequence: CDR1 LGHNA, CDR2 YNFKEQ. The CDR3 DNA follows: TGTGCCAGCAGCCAACCCGGGGGAGGTACCGGGGAGCTGTTTTTT. Its translation is CASSQPGGGTGELFF.

Of note for this clone: This CDR3 is also generated by other DNA sequences in the sample. The chain combines TRBV27 with TRBJ1-1, with 7 bases aligning to TRBD1. The CDR3 length is 13 residues. CDR1 and CDR2 (germline): MNHEY, SMNVEV (reference sequence). With V trimmed by 5 bases and J by 5 bases, 5 bases remained unmatched. The CDR3 DNA is TGTGCCAGCAGTCTGACAGGGCGGACTGAAGCTTTCTTT. It codes for CASSLTGRTEAFF.

The V call is TRBV30, the J call TRBJ1-4, with D hard to call. This CDR3 is built from 16 residues. The germline gives CDR1 GTSNPN, CDR2 SVGIG (reference sequence). V lost 3 bases and J 0 bases, leaving 14 bases between the germline ends. CDR3 sequence reads: CAWSAKVGATNEKLFF. CDR3 DNA: TGTGCCTGGAGCGCCAAGGTTGGAGCAACTAATGAAAAACTGTTTTTT.

V gene TRBV24-1 combines with J gene TRBJ2-1; D unresolved. This CDR3 has 12 amino acids. The germline CDR1 and CDR2 sequences are KGHDR and SFDVKD. Trimming stripped 3 bases from V and 8 bases from J, with 7 bases between. The CDR3 sequence is CATSDRGYEQFF. The CDR3 nucleotides read TGTGCCACCAGTGATAGAGGCTATGAGCAGTTCTTC.

The rearrangement uses TRBV6-2 or TRBV6-3 and TRBJ1-2; D is uncertain. This CDR3 is built from 14 residues. Trimming shortened V by 2 bases and J by 1 base, and 8 bases separated the two germline ends. Germline CDR1 is MNHEY and CDR2 is SVGEGT. CDR3 loop: CASSYHTRNYGYTF. CDR3 coding DNA: TGTGCCAGCAGTTACCACACACGTAACTATGGCTACACCTTC.